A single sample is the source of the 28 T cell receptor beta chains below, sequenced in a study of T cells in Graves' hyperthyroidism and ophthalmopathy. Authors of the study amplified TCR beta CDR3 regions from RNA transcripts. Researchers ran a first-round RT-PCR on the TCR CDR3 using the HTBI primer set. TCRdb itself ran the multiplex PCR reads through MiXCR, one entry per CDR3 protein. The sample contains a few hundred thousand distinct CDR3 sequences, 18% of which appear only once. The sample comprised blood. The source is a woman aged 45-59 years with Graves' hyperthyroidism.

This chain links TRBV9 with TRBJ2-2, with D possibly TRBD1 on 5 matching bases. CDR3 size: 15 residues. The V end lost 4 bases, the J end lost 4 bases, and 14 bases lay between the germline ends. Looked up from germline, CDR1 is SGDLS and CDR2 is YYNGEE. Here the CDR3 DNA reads TGTGCCAGCAGCCCACAGGCCTGGGGCACCGGGGAGCTGTTTTTT. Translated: CASSPQAWGTGELFF.

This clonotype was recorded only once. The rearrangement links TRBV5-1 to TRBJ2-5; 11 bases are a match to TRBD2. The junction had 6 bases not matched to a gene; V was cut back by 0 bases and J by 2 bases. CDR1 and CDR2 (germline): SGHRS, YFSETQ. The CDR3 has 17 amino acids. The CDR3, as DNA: TGCGCCAGCAGCTTGGATACCTCTAGCGGGAGGCAAGAGACCCAGTACTTC. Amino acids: CASSLDTSSGRQETQYF. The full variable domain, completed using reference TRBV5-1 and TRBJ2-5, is KAGVTQTPRYLIKTRGQQVTLSCSPISGHRSVSWYQQTPGQGLQFLFEYFSETQRNKGNFPGRFSGRQFSNSRSEMNVSTLELGDSALYLCASSLDTSSGRQETQYFGPGTRLLVL.

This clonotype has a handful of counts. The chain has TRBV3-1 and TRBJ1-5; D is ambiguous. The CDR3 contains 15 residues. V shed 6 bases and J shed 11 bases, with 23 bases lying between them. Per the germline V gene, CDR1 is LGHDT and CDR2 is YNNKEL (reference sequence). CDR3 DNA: TGTGCCAGCAGAGAAGACCCGGGATTCGGGAGGGCCCAGCATTTT. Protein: CASREDPGFGRAQHF.

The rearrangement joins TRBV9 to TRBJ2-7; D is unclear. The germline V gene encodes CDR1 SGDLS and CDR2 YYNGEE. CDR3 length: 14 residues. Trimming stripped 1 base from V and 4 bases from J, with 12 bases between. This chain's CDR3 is CASSVRATEYEQYF. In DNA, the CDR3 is TGTGCCAGCAGCGTACGGGCAACAGAATACGAGCAGTACTTC.

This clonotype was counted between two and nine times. The CDR3 reads CASSPWDSSYGYTF. CDR3 DNA sequence: TGTGCCAGCAGCCCTTGGGACAGCTCCTATGGCTACACCTTC. The rearrangement joins TRBV14 to TRBJ1-2; 7 bases map to TRBD1. Germline V gene data show CDR1 as SGHDN and CDR2 as FVKESK. V shed 4 bases and J 4 bases; nucleotides not matched to a gene: 6. The CDR3 consists of 14 residues.

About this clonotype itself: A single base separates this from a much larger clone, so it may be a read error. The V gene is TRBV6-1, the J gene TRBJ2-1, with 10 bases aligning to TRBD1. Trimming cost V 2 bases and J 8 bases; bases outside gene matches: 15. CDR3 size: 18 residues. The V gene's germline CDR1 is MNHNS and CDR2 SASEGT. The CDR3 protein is CASSERHAGQGRFHEQFF. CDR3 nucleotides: TGTGCCAGCAGTGAAAGACACGCGGGACAGGGGCGCTTCCATGAGCAGTTCTTC.

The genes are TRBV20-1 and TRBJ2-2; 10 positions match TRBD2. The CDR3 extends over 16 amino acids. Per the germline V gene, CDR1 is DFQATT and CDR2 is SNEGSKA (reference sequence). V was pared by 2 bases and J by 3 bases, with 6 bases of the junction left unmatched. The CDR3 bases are TGCAGTGCTAGATCGGCTAGCGGGGGCGACACCGGGGAGCTGTTTTTT. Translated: CSARSASGGDTGELFF.

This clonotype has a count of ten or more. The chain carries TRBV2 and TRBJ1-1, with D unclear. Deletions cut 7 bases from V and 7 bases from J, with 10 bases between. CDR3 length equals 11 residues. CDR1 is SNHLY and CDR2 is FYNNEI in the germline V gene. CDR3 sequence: CASTSGNEAFF. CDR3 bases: TGTGCCAGCACCTCCGGGAATGAAGCTTTCTTT.

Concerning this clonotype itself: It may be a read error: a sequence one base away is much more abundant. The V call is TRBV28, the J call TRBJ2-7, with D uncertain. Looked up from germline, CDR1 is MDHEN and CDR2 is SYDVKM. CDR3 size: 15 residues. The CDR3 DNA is TGTGCCGGCAGCCCTGAGACCCAAAGCTCCTACGAGCAGTACTTC. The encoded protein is CAGSPETQSSYEQYF.

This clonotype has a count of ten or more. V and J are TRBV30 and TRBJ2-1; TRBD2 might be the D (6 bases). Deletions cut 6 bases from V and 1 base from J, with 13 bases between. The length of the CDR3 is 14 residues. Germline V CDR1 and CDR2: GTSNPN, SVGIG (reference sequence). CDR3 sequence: CACSREWSYNEQFF. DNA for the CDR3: TGTGCCTGTTCACGGGAGTGGTCCTACAATGAGCAGTTCTTC. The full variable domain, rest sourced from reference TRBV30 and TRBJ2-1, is SQTIHQWPATLVQPVGSPLSLECTVEGTSNPNLYWYRQAAGRGLQLLFYSVGIGQISSEVPQNLSASRPQDRQFILSSKKLLLSDSGFYLCACSREWSYNEQFFGPGTRLTVL.

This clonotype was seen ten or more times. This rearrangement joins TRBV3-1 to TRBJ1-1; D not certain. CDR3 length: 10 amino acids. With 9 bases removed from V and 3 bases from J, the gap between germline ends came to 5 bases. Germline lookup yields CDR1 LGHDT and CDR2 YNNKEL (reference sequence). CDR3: CARQDTEAFF. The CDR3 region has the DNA TGTGCCAGACAAGACACTGAAGCTTTCTTT.

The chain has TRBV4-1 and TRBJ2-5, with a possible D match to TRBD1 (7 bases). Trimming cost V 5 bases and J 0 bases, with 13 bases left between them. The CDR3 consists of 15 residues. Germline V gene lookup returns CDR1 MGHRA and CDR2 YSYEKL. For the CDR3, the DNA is TGCGCCAGCAGCTGGTCAGGGGGGTACCAAGAGACCCAGTACTTC. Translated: CASSWSGGYQETQYF.

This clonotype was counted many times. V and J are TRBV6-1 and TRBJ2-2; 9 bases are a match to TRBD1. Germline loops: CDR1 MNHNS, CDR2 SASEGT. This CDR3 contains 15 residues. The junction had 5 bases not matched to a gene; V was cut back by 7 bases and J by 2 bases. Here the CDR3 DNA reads TGTGCCAGCAAAATGGGACAGGGCAACACCGGGGAGCTGTTTTTT. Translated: CASKMGQGNTGELFF.

The CDR3 DNA follows: TGTGCCAGTAGTCCCCAAGCGGGAGGGCGGTACGAGCAGTACTTC. Protein sequence: CASSPQAGGRYEQYF. The chain has TRBV19 and TRBJ2-7; TRBD2 matches at 10 bases. J lost 4 bases, V lost 5 bases, and 8 bases had no gene match. This CDR3 comprises 15 residues. The germline V gene has CDR1 LNHDA and CDR2 SQIVND (reference sequence).

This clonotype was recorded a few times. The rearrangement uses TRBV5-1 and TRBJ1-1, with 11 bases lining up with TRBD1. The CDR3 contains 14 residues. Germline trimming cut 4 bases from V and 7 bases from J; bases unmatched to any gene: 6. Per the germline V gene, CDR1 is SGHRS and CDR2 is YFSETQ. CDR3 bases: TGCGCCAGCAGCAGCCGGACAGGGGGCATTGAAGCTTTCTTT. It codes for CASSSRTGGIEAFF.

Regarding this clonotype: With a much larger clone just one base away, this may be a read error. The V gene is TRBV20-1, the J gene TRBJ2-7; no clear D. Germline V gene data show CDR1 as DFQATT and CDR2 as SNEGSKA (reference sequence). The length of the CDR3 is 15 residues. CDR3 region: CSATFFGEASYKQYF. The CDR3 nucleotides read TGCAGTGCAACTTTCTTTGGGGAAGCTTCCTACAAGCAGTACTTC.

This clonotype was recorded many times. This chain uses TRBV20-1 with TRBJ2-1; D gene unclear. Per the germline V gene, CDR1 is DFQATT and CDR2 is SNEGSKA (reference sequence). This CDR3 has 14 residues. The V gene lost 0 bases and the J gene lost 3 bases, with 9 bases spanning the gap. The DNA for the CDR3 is TGCAGTGCTAGAGATGGGTCTAGCTACAATGAGCAGTTCTTC. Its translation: CSARDGSSYNEQFF.

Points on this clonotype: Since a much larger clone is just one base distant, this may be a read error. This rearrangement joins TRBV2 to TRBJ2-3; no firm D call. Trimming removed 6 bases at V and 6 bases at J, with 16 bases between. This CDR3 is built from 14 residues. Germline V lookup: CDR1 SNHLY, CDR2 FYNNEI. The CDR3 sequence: CASRAGRTPDTQYF. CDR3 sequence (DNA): TGTGCCAGCAGAGCAGGCAGGACCCCGGATACGCAGTATTTT.

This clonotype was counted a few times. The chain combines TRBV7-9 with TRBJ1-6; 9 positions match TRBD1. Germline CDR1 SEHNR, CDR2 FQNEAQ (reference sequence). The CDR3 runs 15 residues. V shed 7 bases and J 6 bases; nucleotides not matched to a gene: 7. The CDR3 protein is CASNVQGAGNSPLHF. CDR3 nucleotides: TGTGCCAGCAACGTACAGGGGGCGGGTAATTCACCCCTCCACTTT.

The chain's CDR3 is CASSGSSWPLTEAFF. The CDR3, as DNA: TGTGCCAGCAGTGGCTCCTCGTGGCCGCTCACTGAAGCTTTCTTT. The V gene is TRBV6-1, the J gene TRBJ1-1; D is unclear. Trimming removed 4 bases from V and 4 bases from J, with 16 bases in between. The CDR3 is made up of 15 amino acids. Germline CDR1 is MNHNS and CDR2 is SASEGT.

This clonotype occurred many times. CDR3 nucleotide sequence: TGTGCCAGCAGCTCACCCGCGGGCTCCTACGAGCAGTACGTC. Encoded protein: CASSSPAGSYEQYV. The chain couples TRBV7-8 to TRBJ2-7; possible D gene TRBD2, 5 bases. The germline V and J ends were trimmed by 4 bases and 0 bases, with 10 bases remaining between them. The CDR3 has 14 residues. Germline V lookup: CDR1 SGHVS, CDR2 FQNEAQ.

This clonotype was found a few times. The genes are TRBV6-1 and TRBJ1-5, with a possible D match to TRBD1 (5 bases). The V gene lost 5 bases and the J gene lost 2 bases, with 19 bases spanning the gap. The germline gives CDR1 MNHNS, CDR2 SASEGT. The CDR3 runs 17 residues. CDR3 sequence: CASSPSWGLYGNQPQHF. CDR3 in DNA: TGTGCCAGCAGTCCATCATGGGGCCTATATGGCAATCAGCCCCAGCATTTT.

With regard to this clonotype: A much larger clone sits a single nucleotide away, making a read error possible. CDR3 protein: CASSSGGTPYGYTF. CDR3 in DNA: TGTGCCAGCAGCTCAGGGGGGACCCCCTATGGCTACACCTTC. The rearrangement joins TRBV7-2 to TRBJ1-2; 7 bases line up with TRBD1. CDR1 is SGHTA and CDR2 is FQGNSA in the germline V gene. Losses at the gene ends were 4 bases for V and 4 bases for J; bases not matched to a gene: 6. The CDR3 runs to 14 residues.

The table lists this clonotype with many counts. CDR3 in amino acids: CASSEPELVNEQFF. CDR3 bases: TGTGCCAGCAGTGAACCCGAGCTAGTCAATGAGCAGTTCTTC. This chain uses TRBV2 with TRBJ2-1; D remains unclear. Germline V gene lookup returns CDR1 SNHLY and CDR2 FYNNEI. V was shortened by 2 bases and J by 6 bases, with 11 bases between the two germline ends. This CDR3 is built from 14 residues.

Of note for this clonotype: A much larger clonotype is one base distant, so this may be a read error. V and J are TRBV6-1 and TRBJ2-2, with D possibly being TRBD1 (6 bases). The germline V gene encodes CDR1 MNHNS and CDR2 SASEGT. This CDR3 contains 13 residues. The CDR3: CVSRWTVVGELFF. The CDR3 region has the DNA TGTGTCAGCAGGTGGACAGTTGTCGGGGAGCTGTTTTTT.

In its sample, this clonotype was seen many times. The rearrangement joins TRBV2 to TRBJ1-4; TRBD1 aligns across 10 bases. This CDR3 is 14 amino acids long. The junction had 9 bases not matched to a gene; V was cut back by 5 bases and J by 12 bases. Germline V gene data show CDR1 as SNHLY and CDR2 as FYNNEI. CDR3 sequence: CASSSVTGGLQLFF. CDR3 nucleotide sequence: TGTGCCAGCAGTTCAGTGACAGGGGGCTTGCAACTGTTTTTT.

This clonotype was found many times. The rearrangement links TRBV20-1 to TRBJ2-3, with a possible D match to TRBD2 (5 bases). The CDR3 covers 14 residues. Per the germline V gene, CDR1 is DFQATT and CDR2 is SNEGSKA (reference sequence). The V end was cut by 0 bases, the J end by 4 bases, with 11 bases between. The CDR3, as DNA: TGCAGTGCTAGAGATCCCCGGGATCCAGATACGCAGTATTTT. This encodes CSARDPRDPDTQYF.

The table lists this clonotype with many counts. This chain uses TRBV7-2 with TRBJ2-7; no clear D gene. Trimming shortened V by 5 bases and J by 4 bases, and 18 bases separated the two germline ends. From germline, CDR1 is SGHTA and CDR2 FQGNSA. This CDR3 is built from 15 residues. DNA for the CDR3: TGTGCCAGCAGCGGCAACAGCATCCCTCTTTACGAGCAGTACTTC. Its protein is CASSGNSIPLYEQYF.